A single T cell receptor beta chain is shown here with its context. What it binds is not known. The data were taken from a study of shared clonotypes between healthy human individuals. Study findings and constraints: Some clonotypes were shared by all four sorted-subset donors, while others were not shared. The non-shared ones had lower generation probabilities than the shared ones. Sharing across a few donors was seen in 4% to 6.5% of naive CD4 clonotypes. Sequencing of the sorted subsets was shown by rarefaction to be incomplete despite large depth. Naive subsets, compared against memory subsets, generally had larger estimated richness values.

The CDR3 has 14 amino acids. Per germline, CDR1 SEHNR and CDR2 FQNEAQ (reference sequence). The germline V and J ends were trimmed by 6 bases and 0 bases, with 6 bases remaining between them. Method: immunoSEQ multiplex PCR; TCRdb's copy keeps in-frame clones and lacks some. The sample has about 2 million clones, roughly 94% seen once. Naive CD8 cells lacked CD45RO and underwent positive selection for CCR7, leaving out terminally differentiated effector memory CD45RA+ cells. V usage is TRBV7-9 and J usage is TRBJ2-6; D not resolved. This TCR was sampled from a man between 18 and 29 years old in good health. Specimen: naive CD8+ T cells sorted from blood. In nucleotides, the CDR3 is TGTGCCAGCAGGGATTTCTCTGGGGCCAACGTCCTGACTTTC. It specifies CASRDFSGANVLTF.